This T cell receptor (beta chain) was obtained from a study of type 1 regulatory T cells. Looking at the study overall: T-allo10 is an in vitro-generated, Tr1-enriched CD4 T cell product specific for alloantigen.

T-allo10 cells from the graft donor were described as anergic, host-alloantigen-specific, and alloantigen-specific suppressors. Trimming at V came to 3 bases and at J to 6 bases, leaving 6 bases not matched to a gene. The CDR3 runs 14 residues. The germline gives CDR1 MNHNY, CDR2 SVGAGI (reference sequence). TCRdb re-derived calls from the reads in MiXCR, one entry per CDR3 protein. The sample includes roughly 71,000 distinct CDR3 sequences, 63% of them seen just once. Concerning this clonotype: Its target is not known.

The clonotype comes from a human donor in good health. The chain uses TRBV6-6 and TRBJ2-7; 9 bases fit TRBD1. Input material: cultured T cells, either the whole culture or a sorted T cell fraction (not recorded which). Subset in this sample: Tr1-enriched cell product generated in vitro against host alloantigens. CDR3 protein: CASSYLQGAFEQYF. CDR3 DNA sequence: TGTGCCAGCAGTTATCTACAGGGGGCCTTCGAGCAGTACTTC.